Each of the 14 T cell receptor beta chains below was sequenced from the same sample in a study of cytomegalovirus exposure and HLA in healthy donors. The PCR had 60 Vbeta and 13 Jbeta primers. Assay used: immunoSEQ multiplex PCR; TCRdb lists only in-frame clones, some missing. There are roughly 130,000 clones in the sample; over 60% occur only once, and roughly 1.3% lies in the top ten. Material for sequencing was PBMCs. These receptors all come from a male donor in good health and CMV-seropositive.

This clone has just a few counts. This chain uses TRBV4-1 with TRBJ2-7, with TRBD1 matching over 10 bases. The CDR3 has 15 amino acids. With 2 bases clipped from V and 6 bases from J, the junction kept 7 bases outside the gene matches. Germline CDR1 reads MGHRA; CDR2 reads YSYEKL. The CDR3 coding sequence is TGCGCCAGCAGCCAATCCGGGACAGGGGTCTCCGAGCAGTACTTC. It is translated as CASSQSGTGVSEQYF.

The chain couples TRBV7-2 to TRBJ1-5, with 7 bases lining up with TRBD1. The V gene end was trimmed by 8 bases and the J gene end by 0 bases; junction bases not matched to a gene: 19. Germline CDR1 reads SGHTA; CDR2 reads FQGNSA. The CDR3 totals 19 residues. This CDR3 is CASRKDRDRKIYSNQPQHF. CDR3 bases: TGTGCCAGCCGCAAAGACCGGGACAGAAAGATCTATAGCAATCAGCCCCAGCATTTT.

This clone was found once. The chain employs TRBV28 and TRBJ2-1; 13 bases match TRBD2. After removal of 5 bases from V and 8 bases from J, the junction contained 3 bases not matched to a gene. CDR1 and CDR2 (germline): MDHEN, SYDVKM. The CDR3 loop spans 14 amino acids. CDR3 sequence (DNA): TGTGCCAGCAGTCCCGGACTAGCGGGAGATGAGCAGTTCTTC. As protein: CASSPGLAGDEQFF. Using reference TRBV28 and TRBJ2-1 for the parts outside the CDR3, the full variable domain is DVKVTQSSRYLVKRTGEKVFLECVQDMDHENMFWYRQDPGLGLRLIYFSYDVKMKEKGDIPEGYSVSREKKERFSLILESASTNQTSMYLCASSPGLAGDEQFFGPGTRLTVL.

This chain uses TRBV27 with TRBJ1-5; TRBD1 matches 9 bases. Trimming removed 5 bases from V and 5 bases from J; junction bases left unmatched: 7. The CDR3 is 15 amino acids. CDR1 is MNHEY, CDR2 SMNVEV, per germline (reference sequence). CDR3 protein: CASSTIGTGHQPQHF. In DNA form, the CDR3 reads TGTGCCAGCAGTACCATAGGGACAGGGCATCAGCCCCAGCATTTT.

The chain links TRBV19 to TRBJ2-5; the match to TRBD2 covers 9 bases. Germline V gene lookup returns CDR1 LNHDA and CDR2 SQIVND (reference sequence). CDR3 size: 17 residues. V lost 1 base and J lost 5; bases outside the gene matches: 11. CDR3 in amino acids: CASSIGSAGGPQETQYF. CDR3 DNA: TGTGCCAGTAGTATAGGAAGTGCGGGAGGGCCGCAGGAGACCCAGTACTTC.

The chain recombines TRBV29-1 with TRBJ1-2; 7 positions agree with TRBD1. This CDR3 has 12 amino acids. Germline V gives CDR1 SQVTM, CDR2 ANQGSEA. Trimming took 6 bases from V and 4 from J; bases not matched to a gene: 5. CDR3 residues: CSVRTGAYGYTF. DNA for the CDR3: TGCAGCGTCAGAACAGGGGCCTATGGCTACACCTTC.

The chain couples TRBV13 to TRBJ1-4; the match to TRBD1 covers 10 bases. The germline V gene has CDR1 PRHDT and CDR2 FYEKMQ (reference sequence). The CDR3 covers 14 residues. Germline trimming cut 5 bases from V and 8 bases from J; bases unmatched to any gene: 5. The CDR3 DNA reads TGTGCCAGCAGCGGACAGGGGGTTCAAGAAAAACTGTTTTTT. Translated: CASSGQGVQEKLFF.

J is TRBJ1-2 and V is TRBV7-9, with D unresolved. Germline-derived CDR1 and CDR2 are SEHNR and FQNEAQ (reference sequence). The V gene lost 1 base and the J gene lost 8 bases, with 17 bases spanning the gap. The CDR3 extends over 15 amino acids. CDR3 bases: TGTGCCAGCAGCTTAGTTGTGAAGGGAGGTAACGGCTACACCTTC. Its protein is CASSLVVKGGNGYTF.

This rearrangement joins TRBV9 to TRBJ1-2; D uncertain. Germline loops: CDR1 SGDLS, CDR2 YYNGEE. CDR3 length: 13 residues. Trimming took off 4 bases at V and 0 bases at J, with 7 bases between the two ends. In nucleotides, the CDR3 is TGTGCCAGCAGCCCCACAGCTAACTATGGCTACACCTTC. This sequence encodes CASSPTANYGYTF. The whole variable domain, filled in from reference TRBV9 and TRBJ1-2, reads DSGVTQTPKHLITATGQRVTLRCSPRSGDLSVYWYQQSLDQGLQFLIQYYNGEERAKGNILERFSAQQFPDLHSELNLSSLELGDSALYFCASSPTANYGYTFGSGTRLTVV.

The V call is TRBV6-6, the J call TRBJ2-7, with 13 bases lining up with TRBD2. The CDR3 is made up of 16 amino acids. V trimming: 6 bases; J trimming: 2 bases; junction bases outside the gene matches: 7. Germline CDR1 reads MNHNY; CDR2 reads SVGAGI (reference sequence). For the CDR3, the DNA is TGTGCCAGCAGCCCGGCCGGACTAGCGGGAGCCTACGAGCAGTACTTC. It encodes CASSPAGLAGAYEQYF.

The chain has TRBV6-6 and TRBJ1-1; D unresolved. Looked up from germline, CDR1 is MNHNY and CDR2 is SVGAGI (reference sequence). This CDR3 is built from 15 residues. V dropped 0 bases and J dropped 0 bases, with 8 bases sitting between them. The DNA for the CDR3 is TGTGCCAGCAGTTACTCGACAAACATGAACACTGAAGCTTTCTTT. This sequence encodes CASSYSTNMNTEAFF.

This clone has a single count. The chain employs TRBV9 and TRBJ2-5, with 10 positions matching TRBD2. CDR1 and CDR2 from the germline V gene are SGDLS and YYNGEE. There are 14 residues in the CDR3. The V segment lost 4 bases and the J segment 4 bases; nucleotides outside the gene matches: 4. The CDR3 protein is CASSLASGGETQYF. The CDR3, as DNA: TGTGCCAGCAGCCTAGCTAGCGGGGGAGAGACCCAGTACTTC. Combining the CDR3 with reference TRBV9 and TRBJ2-5 gives the whole variable domain DSGVTQTPKHLITATGQRVTLRCSPRSGDLSVYWYQQSLDQGLQFLIQYYNGEERAKGNILERFSAQQFPDLHSELNLSSLELGDSALYFCASSLASGGETQYFGPGTRLLVL.

The rearrangement joins TRBV27 to TRBJ1-1; maybe TRBD1 (5 bases). Germline V gene data show CDR1 as MNHEY and CDR2 as SMNVEV (reference sequence). V lost 5 bases and J lost 12, with 19 bases in between. The length of the CDR3 is 13 residues. The CDR3 region is CASSAAVRGPTFF. The CDR3 coding sequence is TGTGCCAGCAGTGCCGCAGTAAGGGGCCCCACTTTCTTT.

The CDR3 nucleotides are TGTGCCAGCAGCCATCAGTCGGGGGGAAACACCGGGGAGCTGTTTTTT. It is translated as CASSHQSGGNTGELFF. The J gene is TRBJ2-2, the V gene TRBV4-2; 7 bases line up with TRBD2. The V and J ends lost 3 bases and 2 bases, in that order; junction bases with no gene match: 6. The CDR3 totals 16 residues. CDR1 and CDR2 (germline): LGHNA, YNFKEQ.